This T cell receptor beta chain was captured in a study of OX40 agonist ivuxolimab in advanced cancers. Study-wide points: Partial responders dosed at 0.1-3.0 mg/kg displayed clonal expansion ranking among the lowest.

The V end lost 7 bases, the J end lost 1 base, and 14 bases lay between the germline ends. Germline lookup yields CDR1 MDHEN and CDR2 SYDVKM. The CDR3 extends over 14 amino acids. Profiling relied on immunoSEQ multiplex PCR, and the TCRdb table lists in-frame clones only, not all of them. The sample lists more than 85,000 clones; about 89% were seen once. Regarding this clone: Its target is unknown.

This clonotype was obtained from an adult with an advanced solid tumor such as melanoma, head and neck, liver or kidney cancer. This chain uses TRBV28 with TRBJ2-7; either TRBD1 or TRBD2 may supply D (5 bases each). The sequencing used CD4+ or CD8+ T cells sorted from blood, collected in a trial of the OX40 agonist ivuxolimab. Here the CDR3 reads CASIGAGGSYEQYF. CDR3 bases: TGTGCCAGCATCGGGGCGGGCGGGTCCTACGAGCAGTACTTC.